These T cell receptor beta chains were read from a single sample in a study of shared T cell receptors in the human thymus. The table came from immunoSEQ multiplex PCR; TCRdb's copy has only in-frame clones and leaves some out. The data show some 760,000 clones, with approximately 85% seen just once and under 0.012% held by the top ten. The same sample was also used in a study of human thymus T cells.

The sample consisted of thymocytes. The receptor set was obtained from a girl under three years old with a congenital heart defect. CDR3s include the opening cysteine and the closing phenylalanine or tryptophan. A D gene is named only where the DNA matches it firmly. A clone size is listed for some rows: how often the clone was seen (once, few, many), or a class if it is expanded.

clone size: -; J gene: TRBJ2-4; D gene: TRBD2; V gene: TRBV10-1; CDR3 DNA: TGCGCCAGCAGCCCCGGGGCTCGCGGGGGGCCCGAAAACATTCAGTACTTC; CDR3 protein: CASSPGARGGPENIQYF
clone size: -; J gene: TRBJ1-2; D gene: -; V gene: TRBV2; CDR3 DNA: TGTGCCAGCAGTTCCGAGGAGGGAGAAGTGGACTATGGCTACACCTTC; CDR3 protein: CASSSEEGEVDYGYTF
clone size: few; J gene: TRBJ2-1; D gene: -; V gene: TRBV5-4; CDR3 DNA: TGTGCCAGCAGCTTGAGAGTGGGAGCCTACAATGAGCAGTTCTTC; CDR3 protein: CASSLRVGAYNEQFF
clone size: -; J gene: TRBJ2-3; D gene: TRBD2; V gene: TRBV4-1; CDR3 DNA: TGCGCCAGCAGCCATCATCGGGGACTAGCGGGGGAAGGGGCAGATACGCAGTATTTT; CDR3 protein: CASSHHRGLAGEGADTQYF
clone size: -; J gene: TRBJ1-2; D gene: -; V gene: TRBV10-1; CDR3 DNA: TGCGCCAGCAGTGGCGAACGCGGCTATGGCTACACCTTC; CDR3 protein: CASSGERGYGYTF
clone size: -; J gene: TRBJ1-1; D gene: -; V gene: TRBV5-6; CDR3 DNA: TGTGCCAGCAGCCGGGGGTTGAACACTGAAGCTTTCTTT; CDR3 protein: CASSRGLNTEAFF
clone size: -; J gene: TRBJ2-7; D gene: TRBD1; V gene: TRBV5-5; CDR3 DNA: TGTGCCAGCAGCCTCGGACAGGGCTCCTACGAGCAGTACTTC; CDR3 protein: CASSLGQGSYEQYF
clone size: -; J gene: TRBJ2-1; D gene: -; V gene: TRBV29-1; CDR3 DNA: TGCAGCGTCACAAAGGGGTCCTACAATGAGCAGTTCTTC; CDR3 protein: CSVTKGSYNEQFF
clone size: -; J gene: TRBJ1-2; D gene: TRBD1; V gene: TRBV5-5; CDR3 DNA: TGTGCCAGCAGCTTGGCCTCCTGGCCAGGGGGCTATGGCTACACCTTC; CDR3 protein: CASSLASWPGGYGYTF
clone size: -; J gene: TRBJ1-2; D gene: TRBD1; V gene: TRBV5-6; CDR3 DNA: TGTGCCAGCAGTCTCGACCGGGACAGGGGTACCCCCCACTATGGCTACACCTTC; CDR3 protein: CASSLDRDRGTPHYGYTF
clone size: -; J gene: TRBJ1-4; D gene: TRBD1; V gene: TRBV5-1; CDR3 DNA: TGCGCCAGCAGCTTGGGACAGGGCAATAATGAAAAACTGTTTTTT; CDR3 protein: CASSLGQGNNEKLFF
clone size: -; J gene: TRBJ2-7; D gene: -; V gene: TRBV6-5; CDR3 DNA: TGTGCCAGCAGAGACAGGGAGGACGAGCAGTACTTC; CDR3 protein: CASRDREDEQYF
clone size: -; J gene: TRBJ2-7; D gene: -; V gene: TRBV5-6; CDR3 DNA: TGTGCCAGCAGCACCGACAGATTTGTCTACGAGCAGTACTTC; CDR3 protein: CASSTDRFVYEQYF
clone size: -; J gene: TRBJ2-7; D gene: TRBD1; V gene: TRBV7-9; CDR3 DNA: TGTGCCAGCAGCTCGACAGGGATTAACGAGCAGTACTTC; CDR3 protein: CASSSTGINEQYF
clone size: once; J gene: TRBJ1-4; D gene: -; V gene: TRBV14; CDR3 DNA: TGTGCCAGCAGCCTCCGGACAGAAGAGAATGAAAAACTGTTTTTT; CDR3 protein: CASSLRTEENEKLFF
clone size: -; J gene: TRBJ1-2; D gene: -; V gene: TRBV28; CDR3 DNA: TGTGCCAGCAAATCAGGTGGCTACACCTTC; CDR3 protein: CASKSGGYTF
clone size: -; J gene: TRBJ2-3; D gene: -; V gene: TRBV4-1; CDR3 DNA: TGCGCCAGCAGCCAAGGACACCGGACAGAAGTAAACACAGATACGCAGTATTTT; CDR3 protein: CASSQGHRTEVNTDTQYF
clone size: -; J gene: TRBJ1-2; D gene: TRBD1; V gene: TRBV5-1; CDR3 DNA: TGCGCCAGTCACCCCAGACAGGGCCAGAACTATGGCTACACCTTC; CDR3 protein: CASHPRQGQNYGYTF
clone size: -; J gene: TRBJ2-1; D gene: TRBD1; V gene: TRBV7-9; CDR3 DNA: TGTGCCAGCAGCAATACAGGGGATTGGCACAATGAGCAGTTCTTC; CDR3 protein: CASSNTGDWHNEQFF
clone size: -; J gene: TRBJ1-3; D gene: -; V gene: TRBV4-3; CDR3 DNA: TGCGCCAGCAGCCAAAGACACTCCGGAAACACCATATATTTT; CDR3 protein: CASSQRHSGNTIYF
clone size: -; J gene: TRBJ2-1; D gene: TRBD2; V gene: TRBV4-1; CDR3 DNA: TGCGCCAGCAGCCAATCTGCCTGTTCCAGGGTAGCGGGGGACAATGAGCAGTTCTTC; CDR3 protein: CASSQSACSRVAGDNEQFF
clone size: -; J gene: TRBJ1-2; D gene: -; V gene: TRBV25-1; CDR3 DNA: TGTGCCAGCAGTGGGCACCTGAACCTGACAGCCCCCTATGGCTACACCTTC; CDR3 protein: CASSGHLNLTAPYGYTF
clone size: -; J gene: TRBJ1-2; D gene: TRBD1; V gene: TRBV4-1; CDR3 DNA: TGCGCCAGCAGCCTTCGCCTTATTTGGGACAGGCCAAACTATGGCTACACCTTC; CDR3 protein: CASSLRLIWDRPNYGYTF
clone size: -; J gene: TRBJ1-4; D gene: -; V gene: TRBV10-3; CDR3 DNA: TGTGCCATCAGTGAGTCAAGTCGGGGGACGCCTTTTTGGGTCCATGAAAAACTGTTTTTT; CDR3 protein: CAISESSRGTPFWVHEKLFF
clone size: -; J gene: TRBJ1-3; D gene: -; V gene: TRBV29-1; CDR3 DNA: TGCAGCGTTGGATATGGAGGGGAGAACTCTGGAAACACCATATATTTT; CDR3 protein: CSVGYGGENSGNTIYF
clone size: -; J gene: TRBJ2-3; D gene: -; V gene: TRBV15; CDR3 DNA: TGTGCCACCAGCAGGTTCGGGCCTAGCGTCATACAGTGGGATACGCAGTATTTT; CDR3 protein: CATSRFGPSVIQWDTQYF
clone size: -; J gene: TRBJ1-2; D gene: -; V gene: TRBV18; CDR3 DNA: TGTGCCAGCTCATCCCTACTCATCGAACAGTTAAACTATGGCTACACCTTC; CDR3 protein: CASSSLLIEQLNYGYTF
clone size: few; J gene: TRBJ1-1; D gene: -; V gene: TRBV10-1; CDR3 DNA: TGCGCCAGCAGTGAGGGGGCTAGGAACACTGAAGCTTTCTTT; CDR3 protein: CASSEGARNTEAFF
clone size: -; J gene: TRBJ1-1; D gene: TRBD1; V gene: TRBV5-4; CDR3 DNA: TGTGCCAGCAGGCACCTCGACAGGGTCACTGAAGCTTTCTTT; CDR3 protein: CASRHLDRVTEAFF
clone size: -; J gene: TRBJ2-4; D gene: -; V gene: TRBV6-5; CDR3 DNA: TGTGCCAGCACCAACCCCGGGACACCGAGGATTCAGTACTTC; CDR3 protein: CASTNPGTPRIQYF
clone size: -; J gene: TRBJ1-5; D gene: -; V gene: TRBV19; CDR3 DNA: TGTGCCAGTAGTCCCGCCGGGGGAAAAGGCGATCAGCCCCAGCATTTT; CDR3 protein: CASSPAGGKGDQPQHF
clone size: -; J gene: TRBJ2-2; D gene: TRBD1; V gene: TRBV5-6; CDR3 DNA: TGTGCCAGCAGCTTCGGGCTAACAGGGGCAGCGAACACCGGGGAGCTGTTTTTT; CDR3 protein: CASSFGLTGAANTGELFF
clone size: -; J gene: TRBJ1-2; D gene: -; V gene: TRBV6-6; CDR3 DNA: TGTGCCAGCGAGTTAAGGGGTGGGAGGGATGGCTACACCTTC; CDR3 protein: CASELRGGRDGYTF
clone size: -; J gene: TRBJ2-7; D gene: TRBD2; V gene: TRBV29-1; CDR3 DNA: TGCAGCGTGCGCACCAACCTAGCGGGGGCCTCCTACGAGCAGTACTTC; CDR3 protein: CSVRTNLAGASYEQYF
clone size: -; J gene: TRBJ2-7; D gene: TRBD1; V gene: TRBV6-5; CDR3 DNA: TGTGCCAGCAGCAACCCAGGGGGCGAGCAGTACTTC; CDR3 protein: CASSNPGGEQYF
clone size: -; J gene: TRBJ2-7; D gene: -; V gene: TRBV21-1; CDR3 DNA: TGTGCCAGCAGCCCCAGTGAGTGCTGGGAGGTCGAGCAGTACTTC; CDR3 protein: CASSPSECWEVEQYF
clone size: -; J gene: TRBJ1-6; D gene: -; V gene: TRBV5-1; CDR3 DNA: TGCGCCAGCAGCACCCGACACGGTTCTAATTCACCCCTCCACTTT; CDR3 protein: CASSTRHGSNSPLHF
clone size: -; J gene: TRBJ2-7; D gene: -; V gene: TRBV11-2; CDR3 DNA: TGTGCCACAAGCTTGAACAGGATCTACGAGCAGTACTTC; CDR3 protein: CATSLNRIYEQYF
clone size: -; J gene: TRBJ2-7; D gene: -; V gene: TRBV4-3; CDR3 DNA: TGCGCCAGCAGCCAAGATTTGGGGGGGCGACGACCCGAGCAGTACTTC; CDR3 protein: CASSQDLGGRRPEQYF
clone size: -; J gene: TRBJ1-2; D gene: TRBD1; V gene: TRBV4-3; CDR3 DNA: TGCGCCAGCAGCCAAGAAGGGACAGGGAGCTACACCTTC; CDR3 protein: CASSQEGTGSYTF
clone size: -; J gene: TRBJ2-3; D gene: TRBD2; V gene: TRBV5-4; CDR3 DNA: TGTGCCAGCAGCTTGGGACTAGCGGGCACAGATACGCAGTATTTT; CDR3 protein: CASSLGLAGTDTQYF
clone size: -; J gene: TRBJ1-6; D gene: -; V gene: TRBV28; CDR3 DNA: TGTGCCAGCAGTTTAACGGCAGGGCCTTCCTATAATTCACCCCTCCACTTT; CDR3 protein: CASSLTAGPSYNSPLHF
clone size: -; J gene: TRBJ1-2; D gene: -; V gene: TRBV5-1; CDR3 DNA: TGCGCCAGCAGCTCCGACAAGAACTATGGCTACACCTTC; CDR3 protein: CASSSDKNYGYTF